A single sample gave rise to the 12 T cell receptor beta chains below, sequenced in a study of CD8 T cells in ankylosing spondylitis. Each CDR3 protein gets one entry after TCRdb re-called the 5' RACE reads with MiXCR. This table holds about 240,000 distinct CDR3 sequences, approximately 11% found once. Sequencing was done on a sample of blood, either unsorted or a sorted T cell fraction (not recorded which). The receptor source for this set is a male donor with ankylosing spondylitis or in good health (not recorded which).

This clonotype has ten or more counts. The chain carries TRBV5-1 and TRBJ2-7; TRBD2 matches 9 bases. Germline-derived CDR1 and CDR2 are SGHRS and YFSETQ. Trimming cost V 4 bases and J 9 bases; bases outside gene matches: 11. The CDR3 is 14 residues long. This CDR3 reads CASSPTSGPESQYF. In nucleotides, the CDR3 is TGCGCCAGCAGCCCGACTAGCGGTCCCGAGTCGCAGTACTTC.

This clonotype was seen ten or more times. The rearrangement uses TRBV7-2 and TRBJ2-7, with 8 bases that match TRBD2. The CDR3 is 13 amino acids. Germline V gives CDR1 SGHTA, CDR2 FQGNSA. Unmatched junction bases numbered 2, after V lost 1 base and J lost 6 bases. CDR3 amino acids: CASSLGLASEQYF. As DNA, the CDR3 is TGTGCCAGCAGCTTAGGACTAGCGAGCGAGCAGTACTTC. Supplemented by reference TRBV7-2 and TRBJ2-7, the full variable domain reads GAGVSQSPSNKVTEKGKDVELRCDPISGHTALYWYRQSLGQGLEFLIYFQGNSAPDKSGLPSDRFSAERTGGSVSTLTIQRTQQEDSAVYLCASSLGLASEQYFGPGTRLTVT.

V usage is TRBV7-1 and J usage is TRBJ1-2; no firm D call. TRBV7-1 is flagged as an ORF with uncertain function. Trimming cost V 7 bases and J 2 bases, with 20 bases left between them. The CDR3 consists of 16 residues. The CDR3 here is CASTSRGRSANYGYTF. In DNA, the CDR3 is TGTGCCAGCACCTCCCGAGGGCGGTCCGCCAACTATGGCTACACCTTC.

The sample holds many counts of this clonotype. The chain is built from TRBV5-1 and TRBJ2-3; 8 bases map to TRBD1. This CDR3 spans 14 amino acids. CDR1 is SGHRS, CDR2 YFSETQ, per germline. Trimming at V came to 0 bases and at J to 3 bases, leaving 0 bases not matched to a gene. Here the CDR3 reads CASSLGTGTDTQYF. DNA of the CDR3: TGCGCCAGCAGCTTGGGGACAGGGACAGATACGCAGTATTTT.

In its sample, this clonotype was seen many times. The V and J genes are TRBV7-2 and TRBJ2-5; maybe TRBD2 (6 bases). The CDR3 runs 14 residues. CDR1 and CDR2 from the germline V gene are SGHTA and FQGNSA. V lost 1 base and J lost 2, with 8 bases in between. The CDR3 sequence is CASSLGAGQETQYF. For the CDR3, the DNA is TGTGCCAGCAGCTTAGGTGCGGGGCAAGAGACCCAGTACTTC.

For this clonotype: This may come from a read error, since a much larger clone is one base off. The chain recombines TRBV5-4 with TRBJ2-7; 9 nucleotides align to TRBD1. CDR1 is SGHNT, CDR2 YYREEE, per germline (reference sequence). V lost 4 bases to trimming and J lost 2 bases; unmatched junction nucleotides: 7. This CDR3 spans 15 amino acids. CDR3 protein: CASSTKTGGTYEQYF. The CDR3 coding sequence is TGTGCCAGCAGCACTAAGACAGGGGGAACCTACGAGCAGTACTTC.

The CDR3 region is CASSQGLATPLHF. The DNA for the CDR3 is TGTGCCAGCAGCCAGGGGCTCGCTACACCCCTCCACTTT. J is TRBJ1-6 and V is TRBV7-9; possible D gene TRBD1, 6 bases. V lost 5 bases and J 11 bases, leaving 13 bases between the germline ends. Germline CDR1 is SEHNR and CDR2 is FQNEAQ (reference sequence). The CDR3 runs to 13 residues.

The chain joins TRBV20-1 to TRBJ2-1; the match to TRBD2 covers 7 bases. There are 16 residues in the CDR3. Germline V gene sequence: CDR1 DFQATT, CDR2 SNEGSKA (reference sequence). V gave up 3 bases and J gave up 0 bases; unmatched junction bases: 8. The DNA for the CDR3 is TGCAGTGCTAGTAGGGCGGGGGTGAGCTCCTACAATGAGCAGTTCTTC. The encoded protein is CSASRAGVSSYNEQFF.

V gene TRBV18 combines with J gene TRBJ2-3; 14 bases line up with TRBD2. The CDR3 length is 17 residues. Looked up from germline, CDR1 is KGHSH and CDR2 is LQKENI. The V and J ends lost 3 bases and 5 bases, in that order; junction bases with no gene match: 7. CDR3 sequence: CASSPGLAGAGRDTQYF. For the CDR3, the DNA is TGTGCCAGCTCACCGGGACTAGCGGGGGCGGGTCGAGATACGCAGTATTTT.

In its sample, this clonotype ranks as medium-sized. This chain joins TRBV20-1 and TRBJ2-7; TRBD2 aligns across 14 bases. Trimming cost V 6 bases and J 2 bases; bases outside gene matches: 9. Germline V gives CDR1 DFQATT, CDR2 SNEGSKA (reference sequence). The CDR3 is 16 amino acids. Here the CDR3 reads CSASGLAGGTTYEQYF. The DNA for the CDR3 is TGCAGTGCCTCTGGACTAGCGGGAGGTACCACCTACGAGCAGTACTTC.

This clonotype was seen at least ten times. V and J are TRBV20-1 and TRBJ2-1, with 9 bases identical to TRBD2. CDR3 length equals 13 residues. Germline V gives CDR1 DFQATT, CDR2 SNEGSKA (reference sequence). V gave up 2 bases and J gave up 12 bases; unmatched junction bases: 8. In nucleotides, the CDR3 is TGCAGTGCTAGATCTAGCGGGAAAGTAGGGCAGTTCTTC. It is translated as CSARSSGKVGQFF.

This clonotype was counted at least ten times. The chain employs TRBV6-5 and TRBJ2-7; D gene ambiguous. V lost 0 bases and J 2 bases, leaving 14 bases between the germline ends. The CDR3 has 16 amino acids. Per the germline V gene, CDR1 is MNHEY and CDR2 is SVGAGI. The CDR3 region has the DNA TGTGCCAGCAGTTACTCCGGGTGGCAGGCCGCCTACGAGCAGTACTTC. It translates to CASSYSGWQAAYEQYF.